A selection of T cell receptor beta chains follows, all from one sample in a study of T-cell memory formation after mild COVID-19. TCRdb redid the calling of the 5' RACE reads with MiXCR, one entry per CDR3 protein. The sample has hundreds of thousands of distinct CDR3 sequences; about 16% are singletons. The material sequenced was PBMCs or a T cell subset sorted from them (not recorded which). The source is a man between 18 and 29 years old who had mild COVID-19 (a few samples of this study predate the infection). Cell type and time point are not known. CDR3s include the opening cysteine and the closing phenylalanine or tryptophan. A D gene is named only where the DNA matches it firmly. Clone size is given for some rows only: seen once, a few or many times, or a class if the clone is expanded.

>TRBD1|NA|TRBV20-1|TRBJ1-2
CSARGLNEGQGPGGSYGYTF
TGCAGTGCTAGAGGCTTGAATGAGGGACAGGGGCCTGGGGGGAGCTATGGCTACACCTTC
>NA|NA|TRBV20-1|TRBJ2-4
CSAREATLAKNIQYF
TGCAGTGCTAGAGAAGCTACCTTAGCCAAAAACATTCAGTACTTC
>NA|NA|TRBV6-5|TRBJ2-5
CASSPPGSETQYF
TGTGCCAGCAGTCCCCCCGGGAGCGAGACCCAGTACTTC
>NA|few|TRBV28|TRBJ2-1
CASSDGYEQFF
TGTGCCAGCAGCGACGGCTATGAGCAGTTCTTC
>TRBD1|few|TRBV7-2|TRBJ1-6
CASSLYPPDRGLVVYNSPLHF
TGTGCCAGCAGCTTATACCCGCCCGACAGGGGGCTGGTTGTTTATAATTCACCCCTCCACTTT
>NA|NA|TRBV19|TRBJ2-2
CASSPNVGGELFF
TGTGCCAGTAGCCCGAATGTCGGCGGGGAGCTGTTTTTT
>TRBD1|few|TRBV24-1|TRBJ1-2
CATSDPRTGSGYTF
TGTGCCACCAGTGACCCACGGACAGGGAGTGGCTACACCTTC
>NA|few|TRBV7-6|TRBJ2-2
CASSYGTGDTGELFF
TGTGCCAGCAGCTACGGGACCGGAGACACCGGGGAGCTGTTTTTT
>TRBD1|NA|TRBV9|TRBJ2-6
CASSRDRVRLGANVLTF
TGTGCCAGCAGCAGGGACAGGGTCAGACTTGGGGCCAACGTCCTGACTTTC
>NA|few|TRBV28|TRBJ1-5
CASSSSGQTCHF
TGTGCCAGCAGTTCGTCGGGACAAACGTGTCATTTT
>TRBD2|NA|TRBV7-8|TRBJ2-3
CASSPGGGLAGIYTDTQYF
TGTGCCAGCAGCCCAGGGGGGGGACTAGCGGGGATCTACACAGATACGCAGTATTTT
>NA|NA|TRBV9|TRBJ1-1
CASSVALGGRGNTEAFF
TGTGCCAGCAGCGTAGCTTTAGGCGGACGGGGGAACACTGAAGCTTTCTTT